This is a list of T cell receptor beta chains from one sample in a study of cytomegalovirus exposure and HLA in healthy donors. The data were produced by immunoSEQ multiplex PCR, yet TCRdb's version contains in-frame clones alone and is incomplete. This sample contains about 35,000 clones. Sequencing used PBMCs. These receptor sequences come from a man aged 35-49 years in good health and CMV-seronegative. CDR3s include the opening cysteine and the closing phenylalanine or tryptophan. The order of the fields is J gene, V gene, CDR3 length, D gene, CDR3 DNA, CDR3 protein. A D gene is named only where the DNA matches it firmly.

J gene: TRBJ1-2; V gene: TRBV5-1; CDR3 length: 15; D gene: -; CDR3 DNA: TGCGCCAGCAGCTTGGTGGAACAGGGAAGGCATGGCTACACCTTC; CDR3 protein: CASSLVEQGRHGYTF
J gene: TRBJ1-4; V gene: TRBV5-1; CDR3 length: 15; D gene: -; CDR3 DNA: TGCGCCAGCAGCAAGTTGGACAGCCTAGGCGAAAAACTGTTTTTT; CDR3 protein: CASSKLDSLGEKLFF
J gene: TRBJ1-1; V gene: TRBV5-1; CDR3 length: 14; D gene: TRBD1; CDR3 DNA: TGCGCCAGCAGCTTCGGGACAGGGCGGACTGAAGCTTTCTTT; CDR3 protein: CASSFGTGRTEAFF
J gene: TRBJ2-3; V gene: TRBV27; CDR3 length: 15; D gene: -; CDR3 DNA: TGTGCCAGCAGTTTACGGAGGGCTAGCACAGATACGCAGTATTTT; CDR3 protein: CASSLRRASTDTQYF
J gene: TRBJ2-7; V gene: TRBV5-1; CDR3 length: 15; D gene: TRBD1; CDR3 DNA: TGCGCCAGCAGCCTTTCCGGGACAGGGGGCCACGAGCAGTACTTC; CDR3 protein: CASSLSGTGGHEQYF
J gene: TRBJ1-5; V gene: TRBV5-4; CDR3 length: 14; D gene: -; CDR3 DNA: TGTGCCAGCAGCTTGTCACGGGACAATCAGCCCCAGCATTTT; CDR3 protein: CASSLSRDNQPQHF
J gene: TRBJ2-5; V gene: TRBV7-2; CDR3 length: 15; D gene: TRBD2; CDR3 DNA: TGTGCCAGCAGCTTGGTAACTAGCGGGAGCGAGACCCAGTACTTC; CDR3 protein: CASSLVTSGSETQYF
J gene: TRBJ1-1; V gene: TRBV29-1; CDR3 length: 14; D gene: -; CDR3 DNA: TGCAGCGTTGAAAAGGGGGAGTGGGGCACTGAAGCTTTCTTT; CDR3 protein: CSVEKGEWGTEAFF
J gene: TRBJ2-1; V gene: TRBV7-9; CDR3 length: 14; D gene: TRBD1; CDR3 DNA: TGTGCCAGCAGCAAAGTGACAGGGGACAATGAGCAGTTCTTC; CDR3 protein: CASSKVTGDNEQFF
J gene: TRBJ1-2; V gene: TRBV5-1; CDR3 length: 11; D gene: -; CDR3 DNA: TGCGCCAGAAGCCTTGACAGGGGCTACACCTTC; CDR3 protein: CARSLDRGYTF